This passage covers 25 T cell receptor beta chains from one sample sequenced in a study of shared clonotypes between healthy human individuals. The data were produced by immunoSEQ multiplex PCR, yet TCRdb's version contains in-frame clones alone and is incomplete. The data show 900,000 to 1,200,000 clones, 70% to 80% seen once. The sequenced sample consisted of memory CD4+ T cells from PBMCs. Subset described: CD45RA-negative fraction. Receptor source: a man between 18 and 29 years old in good health. Some clones in this sample may be carry-over from other donors' samples.

CDR3 region: CASTSGTGSYEQYF. The CDR3 nucleotides are TGTGCCAGCACATCTGGGACAGGCTCCTACGAGCAGTACTTC. V gene TRBV2 combines with J gene TRBJ2-7; 8 nucleotides line up with TRBD1. From germline, CDR1 is SNHLY and CDR2 FYNNEI. Germline trimming cut 7 bases from V and 0 bases from J; bases unmatched to any gene: 5. The CDR3 runs to 14 residues.

This clone came up a few times. Other DNA sequences of this sample code for an identical CDR3. V usage is TRBV5-1 and J usage is TRBJ2-2; D is perhaps TRBD1 (5 bases). Per germline, CDR1 SGHRS and CDR2 YFSETQ. Between the trimmed V and J ends, which lost 4 bases and 4 bases, there was a span of 11 bases. This CDR3 is 14 amino acids long. The CDR3: CASSPQEITGELFF. The CDR3, as DNA: TGCGCCAGCAGCCCACAGGAAATCACCGGGGAGCTGTTTTTT.

The J gene is TRBJ2-7, the V gene TRBV5-1, with TRBD1 matching 8 bases. J gave up 0 bases and V 5 bases, and 4 bases lay outside the gene matches. Germline V gene lookup returns CDR1 SGHRS and CDR2 YFSETQ. The CDR3 has 14 residues. The CDR3 loop reads CASRRQGSSYEQYF. The CDR3 coding sequence is TGCGCCAGCAGGCGACAGGGGAGCTCCTACGAGCAGTACTTC. The whole variable domain, remainder taken from reference TRBV5-1 and TRBJ2-7, is KAGVTQTPRYLIKTRGQQVTLSCSPISGHRSVSWYQQTPGQGLQFLFEYFSETQRNKGNFPGRFSGRQFSNSRSEMNVSTLELGDSALYLCASRRQGSSYEQYFGPGTRLTVT.

The table lists this clone with a count of one. The chain combines TRBV28 with TRBJ2-7, with D unclear. Germline lookup yields CDR1 MDHEN and CDR2 SYDVKM. CDR3 length equals 14 residues. V gave up 8 bases and J gave up 2 bases, with 16 bases separating them. CDR3 sequence (DNA): TGTGCCAGCGGCCAGGACCAAGCTACCTACGAGCAGTACTTC. Residues: CASGQDQATYEQYF.

This rearrangement joins TRBV18 to TRBJ2-1, with D perhaps TRBD1 or TRBD2 (5 bases each). Trimming took 3 bases from V and 7 from J, leaving 16 bases between them. The CDR3 sequence is 15 residues long. CDR1 and CDR2 from the germline V gene are KGHSH and LQKENI. In nucleotides, the CDR3 is TGTGCCAGCTCACCGATCGGGACCAGGGAAAATGAGCAGTTCTTC. Its protein is CASSPIGTRENEQFF.

V gene TRBV7-3 combines with J gene TRBJ2-2, with D perhaps matching TRBD2 (5 bases). This CDR3 contains 14 residues. Germline CDR1 SGHTA, CDR2 FQGTGA. V gave up 1 base and J gave up 6 bases, with 9 bases separating them. The CDR3 spells CASSLNAAAGELFF. The CDR3 DNA reads TGTGCCAGCAGCTTAAACGCAGCGGCCGGGGAGCTGTTTTTT. Full variable domain (remainder filled in from reference TRBV7-3 and TRBJ2-2): GAGVSQTPSNKVTEKGKYVELRCDPISGHTALYWYRQSLGQGPEFLIYFQGTGAADDSGLPNDRFFAVRPEGSVSTLKIQRTERGDSAVYLCASSLNAAAGELFFGEGSRLTVL.

J is TRBJ2-7 and V is TRBV6-6; possible D gene TRBD2, 6 bases. V dropped 0 bases and J dropped 2 bases, with 8 bases sitting between them. Germline lookup yields CDR1 MNHNY and CDR2 SVGAGI (reference sequence). The CDR3 has 14 amino acids. In nucleotides, the CDR3 is TGTGCCAGCAGTTACTCCGCGGGGCCCTACGAGCAGTACTTC. Protein product: CASSYSAGPYEQYF.

This clone was detected once. At the DNA level, this CDR3 is encoded by other sequences in the same sample as well. The chain has TRBV11-3 and TRBJ2-3; TRBD2 agrees at 8 bases. J gave up 1 base and V 1 base, and 4 bases lay outside the gene matches. CDR1 is SGHNT and CDR2 is YENEEA in the germline V gene. This CDR3 is 16 amino acids long. The CDR3 protein is CASSLGGGSGTDTQYF. The CDR3 DNA reads as TGTGCCAGCAGCTTAGGCGGGGGGTCCGGCACAGATACGCAGTATTTT.

This clone was counted at least ten times. The J gene is TRBJ2-3, the V gene TRBV6-1; no firm D call. CDR3 length equals 13 residues. From germline, CDR1 is MNHNS and CDR2 SASEGT. Trimming took 2 bases from V and 6 from J, leaving 9 bases between them. As DNA, the CDR3 is TGTGCCAGCAGTGAACGACGTAGGGATACGCAGTATTTT. Protein product: CASSERRRDTQYF.

This rearrangement joins TRBV7-3 to TRBJ2-1; 13 positions match TRBD2. With 1 base clipped from V and 0 bases from J, the junction kept 3 bases outside the gene matches. Germline CDR1 is SGHTA and CDR2 is FQGTGA. The CDR3 length is 18 residues. In DNA form, the CDR3 reads TGTGCCAGCAGCTTAATAGGGACTAGCGGGAACTCCTACAATGAGCAGTTCTTC. Amino acid sequence: CASSLIGTSGNSYNEQFF.

The count of this clone is one. The J gene is TRBJ2-3, the V gene TRBV14; 14 bases are shared with TRBD2. The germline V gene encodes CDR1 SGHDN and CDR2 FVKESK. The V segment lost 6 bases and the J segment 3 bases; nucleotides outside the gene matches: 11. There are 18 residues in the CDR3. The DNA for the CDR3 is TGTGCCAGCAGTCAGACGCGGACTAGCGGGAGGAGAACAGATACGCAGTATTTT. It encodes CASSQTRTSGRRTDTQYF.

The rearrangement joins TRBV5-4 to TRBJ2-5, with 8 bases matching TRBD1. The germline gives CDR1 SGHNT, CDR2 YYREEE (reference sequence). The J segment lost 3 bases and the V segment lost 4 bases, leaving 5 bases of the junction unmatched. The CDR3 is 14 residues long. The CDR3 protein is CASSIQTGEETQYF. The CDR3 coding sequence is TGTGCCAGCAGCATACAGACAGGGGAAGAGACCCAGTACTTC.

V and J are TRBV5-3 and TRBJ2-7; D could derive from TRBD1 or TRBD2 (5 bases each). TRBV5-3 falls under the ORF class, with uncertain function. Trimming left V 1 base short and J 4 bases short, with 18 bases between. This CDR3 has 16 residues. As DNA, the CDR3 is TGTGCCAGAAGCTTGTACAGCCGAGGGGATTCTTACGAGCAGTACTTC. This translates into CARSLYSRGDSYEQYF.

This clone came up many times. The V gene is TRBV7-3, the J gene TRBJ2-5, with D possibly called TRBD1 or TRBD2 (5 bases each). This CDR3 spans 14 amino acids. The ends were cut back, 2 bases at V and 7 bases at J, with 14 bases in the middle. Germline CDR1 is SGHTA and CDR2 is FQGTGA. CDR3 amino acids: CASSLDSGGVTQYF. In nucleotides, the CDR3 is TGTGCCAGCAGCTTAGATAGTGGGGGAGTGACCCAGTACTTC. The entire variable domain, with the rest obtained from reference TRBV7-3 and TRBJ2-5, is as follows: GAGVSQTPSNKVTEKGKYVELRCDPISGHTALYWYRQSLGQGPEFLIYFQGTGAADDSGLPNDRFFAVRPEGSVSTLKIQRTERGDSAVYLCASSLDSGGVTQYFGPGTRLLVL.

This clone has at least ten counts. The chain employs TRBV9 and TRBJ2-7; D not resolved. The ends were cut back, 0 bases at V and 7 bases at J, with 14 bases in the middle. Germline V gives CDR1 SGDLS, CDR2 YYNGEE. The CDR3 sequence is 14 residues long. The CDR3 DNA sequence: TGTGCCAGCAGCGTAGGTGGCACCTTAAGGGAGCAGTACTTC. As protein: CASSVGGTLREQYF.

The rearrangement uses TRBV29-1 and TRBJ2-5; TRBD1 matches at 10 bases. Looked up from germline, CDR1 is SQVTM and CDR2 is ANQGSEA. This CDR3 is 14 amino acids long. Losses at the gene ends were 6 bases for V and 5 bases for J; bases not matched to a gene: 9. In DNA, the CDR3 is TGCAGCGTCACGACAGGGGGCGGTAGGGAGACCCAGTACTTC. Its protein is CSVTTGGGRETQYF.

The chain joins TRBV10-3 to TRBJ2-7; TRBD2 matches 9 bases. Trimming cost V 4 bases and J 7 bases; bases outside gene matches: 8. The germline V gene encodes CDR1 ENHRY and CDR2 SYGVKD. This CDR3 is 14 amino acids long. The CDR3 reads CAISGLAESSEQYF. CDR3 nucleotides: TGTGCCATCAGTGGACTAGCGGAATCTAGTGAGCAGTACTTC.

The CDR3 DNA is TGTGCCATCAGTGACTCCGGGACTACCTACAATGAGCAGTTCTTC. Translation: CAISDSGTTYNEQFF. This rearrangement joins TRBV10-3 to TRBJ2-1, with 7 bases matching TRBD2. Trimming took 3 bases from V and 2 from J; bases not matched to a gene: 4. The length of the CDR3 is 15 residues. The germline gives CDR1 ENHRY, CDR2 SYGVKD.

This chain links TRBV5-5 with TRBJ1-4; D is unclear. The V and J ends lost 4 bases and 0 bases respectively, with 7 bases between them. The CDR3 length is 14 residues. Germline lookup yields CDR1 SGHKS and CDR2 YYEKEE (reference sequence). This CDR3 reads CASSLFATNEKLFF. Here the CDR3 DNA reads TGTGCCAGCAGCCTATTTGCAACTAATGAAAAACTGTTTTTT.

The chain uses TRBV19 and TRBJ1-4, with a tentative D call TRBD1 (6 bases). V lost 6 bases and J lost 8, with 19 bases in between. The CDR3 has 15 residues. Germline loops: CDR1 LNHDA, CDR2 SQIVND (reference sequence). CDR3 coding DNA: TGTGCCAGTAGACTCGGTAAACAGGGCTGGGAAAAACTGTTTTTT. It translates to CASRLGKQGWEKLFF.

This sequence joins TRBV18 and TRBJ2-4; the D gene is possibly TRBD2 (6 bases). V lost 0 bases and J 0 bases, leaving 9 bases between the germline ends. Germline V gene data show CDR1 as KGHSH and CDR2 as LQKENI. This CDR3 comprises 16 residues. CDR3 nucleotides: TGTGCCAGCTCACCACCTATAGCGGAAGCCAAAAACATTCAGTACTTC. Its translation: CASSPPIAEAKNIQYF.

The chain couples TRBV7-3 to TRBJ2-1; 7 nucleotides agree with TRBD2. The length of the CDR3 is 15 residues. V trimming: 5 bases; J trimming: 9 bases; junction bases outside the gene matches: 13. From germline, CDR1 is SGHTA and CDR2 FQGTGA. CDR3 nucleotides: TGTGCCAGCAGCACAAAATCTGGGACTACGGGTGAGCAGTTCTTC. Its protein is CASSTKSGTTGEQFF.

On this clone itself: Other DNA variants within this sample encode the same CDR3. The gene calls are TRBV18 and TRBJ2-7; TRBD2 matches 9 bases. With V trimmed by 3 bases and J by 0 bases, 3 bases remained unmatched. The V gene's germline CDR1 is KGHSH and CDR2 LQKENI. The CDR3 consists of 15 residues. The chain's CDR3 is CASSPGLASSYEQYF. The CDR3 nucleotides read TGTGCCAGCTCACCGGGACTAGCTAGCTCCTACGAGCAGTACTTC.

V usage is TRBV11-2 and J usage is TRBJ2-7; the D gene could be TRBD1 or TRBD2 (6 bases each). Germline lookup yields CDR1 SGHAT and CDR2 FQNNGV. The V end lost 3 bases, the J end lost 6 bases, and 21 bases lay between the germline ends. This CDR3 region has 16 residues. The chain's CDR3 is CASSLGSLLQGGEQYF. The CDR3 DNA reads TGTGCCAGCAGCTTGGGCTCTCTGTTACAGGGAGGCGAGCAGTACTTC.

V gene TRBV6-6 combines with J gene TRBJ1-6, with no clear D. This CDR3 region has 13 residues. The V and J ends lost 5 bases and 10 bases respectively, with 12 bases between them. Germline CDR1 and CDR2: MNHNY and SVGAGI (reference sequence). The CDR3 here is CASSLEIRSPLHF. Here the CDR3 DNA reads TGTGCCAGCAGTCTCGAGATACGCTCACCCCTCCACTTT.